This entry is about one TCR beta chain. Uncultured naive and memory CD4+ T cells supplied DNA for deep TCR-beta sequencing. Method: immunoSEQ multiplex PCR; TCRdb's copy keeps in-frame clones and lacks some. This sample has roughly 71,000 clones, with 85% to 90% found just once. The data were taken from a study of CD4 T cells in relation to SARS-CoV-2 and coronaviruses. Before the COVID-19 pandemic, during about 2011-2019, CD4+ T cells were taken from unexposed donors. The sample taken for sequencing was memory CD4+ T cells from PBMCs. This clonotype originated in a human donor in good health.

In DNA form, the CDR3 reads TGTGCCAGCAGTTTGGGAGGATGGGAAGATGAAAAACTGTTTTTT. Its protein is CASSLGGWEDEKLFF. This rearrangement joins TRBV28 to TRBJ1-4; no firm D call. Trimming stripped 3 bases from V and 6 bases from J, with 14 bases between. Germline V CDR1 and CDR2: MDHEN, SYDVKM. This CDR3 is 15 amino acids long.